This TCR beta chain emerged from a study of Tregs in tolerant kidney transplant recipients. Libraries were prepared by immunoSEQ multiplex PCR; TCRdb keeps only in-frame clonotypes and omits some of them. Its clone listing holds under 55,000 clones. Unstimulated Tregs (CD4+CD25+CD127-) and CD4+CD25- non-Tregs were sorted from PBMCs. Comments on this clone: Its antigen remains unidentified.

Study results and limitations: Biological reproducibility was not directly addressed, but technical replication error appeared minimal.

This material consisted of CD4+ T cells from blood, taken before the transplant. The clonotype comes from a human donor who received a combined kidney and bone marrow transplant.

The sequenced part of the CDR3 DNA is TGTGCCAGCAGCGAGGACAGGGGGGACAATGAG. This encodes CASSEDRGDNE. The whole CDR3 is CASSEDRGDNEQFF. V gene TRBV2 combines with J gene TRBJ2-1; 10 nucleotides align to TRBD1. The sequence runs out 3 residues before the end of the CDR3; the remainder is reconstructed from the germline J gene. Trimming took 6 bases from V and 5 from J; bases not matched to a gene: 4. The germline gives CDR1 SNHLY, CDR2 FYNNEI. The CDR3 spans 14 residues.